The 31 T cell receptor beta chains presented below share a single source sample, sequenced in a study of T cells in Graves' hyperthyroidism and ophthalmopathy. RNA transcripts gave rise to amplified TCR beta CDR3 regions. The HTBI set primed first-round TCR CDR3 RT-PCR. TCRdb processed the multiplex PCR reads anew with MiXCR; each CDR3 protein has one entry. Of approximately 420,000 distinct CDR3 sequences detected, roughly an eighth appear once; the ten largest clones hold about 5%. The material sequenced was blood. These receptors were collected from a woman aged 18-29 years with Graves' hyperthyroidism.

The chain's CDR3 is CASTPISADENTEAFF. CDR3 sequence (DNA): TGTGCCAGTACCCCCATTAGCGCTGACGAGAACACTGAAGCTTTCTTT. The chain couples TRBV19 to TRBJ1-1; D is unclear. The ends were cut back, 7 bases at V and 1 base at J, with 19 bases in the middle. The CDR3 runs 16 residues. Germline CDR1 is LNHDA and CDR2 is SQIVND (reference sequence).

This clonotype was picked up a small number of times. J is TRBJ2-5 and V is TRBV5-4; D gene ambiguous. The CDR3 loop spans 15 amino acids. Trimming stripped 4 bases from V and 2 bases from J, with 15 bases between. CDR1 and CDR2 (germline): SGHNT, YYREEE (reference sequence). DNA for the CDR3: TGTGCCAGCAGCGGGGAAACTATAGATCAAGAGACCCAGTACTTC. Translated: CASSGETIDQETQYF.

This clonotype has more than one count but fewer than ten. V and J are TRBV27 and TRBJ2-2, with 16 positions matching TRBD2. V gave up 3 bases and J gave up 8 bases; unmatched junction bases: 18. Germline V gives CDR1 MNHEY, CDR2 SMNVEV (reference sequence). The length of the CDR3 is 21 residues. CDR3 sequence (DNA): TGTGCCAGCAGTTTCATCCCCACCGGGACTAGCGGGAGGGCCCTCAGGGGGGAGCTGTTTTTT. It encodes CASSFIPTGTSGRALRGELFF.

The rearrangement joins TRBV6-5 to TRBJ2-7; possibly TRBD1 for D (5 bases). This CDR3 comprises 13 residues. V lost 1 base to trimming and J lost 2 bases, with 6 bases between them. Per germline, CDR1 MNHEY and CDR2 SVGAGI. In nucleotides, the CDR3 is TGTGCCAGCAGTTACTACAGGACCTACGAGCAGTACTTC. Protein product: CASSYYRTYEQYF.

This clonotype was seen many times. The chain combines TRBV28 with TRBJ1-5; no reliable D call. Trimming left V 5 bases short and J 2 bases short, with 16 bases between. Germline lookup yields CDR1 MDHEN and CDR2 SYDVKM. This CDR3 has 16 amino acids. The CDR3 loop is CASSPLLGSGNQPQHF. CDR3 DNA: TGTGCCAGCAGTCCTCTACTAGGGTCAGGCAATCAGCCCCAGCATTTT.

This clonotype was seen many times. This chain links TRBV5-1 with TRBJ1-2, with 7 positions matching TRBD1. This CDR3 is 15 amino acids long. V lost 5 bases, J lost 0 bases, and 7 bases stayed unmatched. Germline V lookup: CDR1 SGHRS, CDR2 YFSETQ. In DNA, the CDR3 is TGCGCCAGCAGGCCCAGGGGGGGATCTAACTATGGCTACACCTTC. It is translated as CASRPRGGSNYGYTF.

The CDR3 region is CATSDLKANPPNTGELFF. The CDR3 nucleotides read TGTGCCACCAGTGATTTGAAGGCCAACCCCCCGAACACCGGGGAGCTGTTTTTT. This chain uses TRBV24-1 with TRBJ2-2; D is unresolved. The CDR3 length is 18 residues. The ends were cut back, 0 bases at V and 0 bases at J, with 13 bases in the middle. Germline-derived CDR1 and CDR2 are KGHDR and SFDVKD.

The sample holds a few counts of this clonotype. This sequence joins TRBV20-1 and TRBJ1-2; 8 nucleotides match TRBD1. In germline, CDR1 is DFQATT, CDR2 SNEGSKA (reference sequence). The CDR3 is made up of 16 amino acids. J was trimmed by 1 base and V by 5 bases; bases with no gene match: 12. The DNA for the CDR3 is TGCAGTGCTGAACCCCTCTTGACAGGGGATAACTATGGCTACACCTTC. Translating it yields CSAEPLLTGDNYGYTF.

This clonotype was seen a handful of times. V and J are TRBV9 and TRBJ2-3; 8 nucleotides agree with TRBD2. Germline V CDR1 and CDR2: SGDLS, YYNGEE. This CDR3 is built from 16 residues. Trimming cost V 0 bases and J 2 bases; bases outside gene matches: 5. The CDR3: CASSVGAGGLTDTQYF. In nucleotides, the CDR3 is TGTGCCAGCAGCGTAGGGGCGGGGGGACTCACAGATACGCAGTATTTT.

This clonotype was seen a handful of times. The V gene is TRBV18, the J gene TRBJ2-1; 8 nucleotides align to TRBD1. The CDR3 runs to 15 residues. Germline V gene lookup returns CDR1 KGHSH and CDR2 LQKENI. After removal of 6 bases from V and 6 bases from J, the junction contained 10 bases not matched to a gene. Here the CDR3 reads CASSRLADRGNEQFF. CDR3 DNA: TGTGCCAGCTCCCGACTCGCAGACAGGGGCAATGAGCAGTTCTTC. The full variable domain, with the rest looked up from reference TRBV18 and TRBJ2-1, is NAGVMQNPRHLVRRRGQEARLRCSPMKGHSHVYWYRQLPEEGLKFMVYLQKENIIDESGMPKERFSAEFPKEGPSILRIQQVVRGDSAAYFCASSRLADRGNEQFFGPGTRLTVL.

This clonotype occurred many times. The chain's CDR3 is CASSFTWNSAFF. Written as DNA, the CDR3 is TGTGCCAGCAGTTTTACCTGGAACTCGGCTTTCTTT. This sequence joins TRBV28 and TRBJ1-1; D remains unclear. This CDR3 is built from 12 residues. The V gene lost 3 bases and the J gene lost 11 bases, with 13 bases spanning the gap. Germline V gene sequence: CDR1 MDHEN, CDR2 SYDVKM.

This clonotype has just a few counts. The J gene is TRBJ1-5, the V gene TRBV6-1, with 12 bases that match TRBD1. With 8 bases clipped from V and 6 bases from J, the junction kept 5 bases outside the gene matches. CDR3 length: 14 residues. CDR1 MNHNS and CDR2 SASEGT come from the germline V gene. This CDR3 reads CASSGTGGLQPQHF. The CDR3 nucleotides are TGTGCCAGCTCGGGGACAGGGGGCCTTCAGCCCCAGCATTTT.

The rearrangement joins TRBV14 to TRBJ2-7, with D unclear. The CDR3 runs 13 residues. V was cut by 2 bases and J by 5 bases, with 10 bases left in between. Germline assignment: CDR1 SGHDN and CDR2 FVKESK. In DNA form, the CDR3 reads TGTGCCAGCAGCCAACGATGGCGCGACGAGCAGTACTTC. Translation: CASSQRWRDEQYF.

This clonotype was seen only once. A much larger clone lies a single base off, so this may be a read error. The V gene is TRBV28, the J gene TRBJ2-1; maybe TRBD2 (6 bases). Germline loops: CDR1 MDHEN, CDR2 SYDVKM. The CDR3 spans 16 residues. The CDR3 loop is CASSPPHGGVYSEQFF. DNA for the CDR3: TGTGCCAGCAGCCCCCCTCATGGCGGGGTGTACAGTGAGCAGTTCTTC.

The J gene is TRBJ2-1, the V gene TRBV27; TRBD2 is a possible D gene (5 bases). CDR1 is MNHEY and CDR2 is SMNVEV in the germline V gene (reference sequence). The CDR3 spans 14 residues. Trimming removed 7 bases from V and 4 bases from J, with 14 bases in between. The CDR3 DNA follows: TGTGCCAGCACTTATTCGAGGGAATACAATGAGCAGTTCTTC. This codes for CASTYSREYNEQFF.

This clonotype was seen a few times. This chain uses TRBV9 with TRBJ2-2; a possible D gene is TRBD2 (5 bases). Germline V gives CDR1 SGDLS, CDR2 YYNGEE. The CDR3 is 16 amino acids. V was shortened by 4 bases and J by 0 bases, with 13 bases between the two germline ends. Here the CDR3 DNA reads TGTGCCAGCAGCCCCCCGAGCGGAGCGAACACCGGGGAGCTGTTTTTT. Encoded protein: CASSPPSGANTGELFF.

This clonotype has a count of ten or more. The chain combines TRBV28 with TRBJ2-5; 12 bases are a match to TRBD2. V gave up 3 bases and J gave up 4 bases; unmatched junction bases: 6. This CDR3 has 16 amino acids. Per the germline V gene, CDR1 is MDHEN and CDR2 is SYDVKM. Here the CDR3 reads CASSFPLAGGRETQYF. CDR3 sequence (DNA): TGTGCCAGCAGTTTTCCCCTAGCGGGAGGGCGAGAGACCCAGTACTTC.

This clonotype was seen at least ten times. This sequence joins TRBV3-1 and TRBJ2-2; D is undetermined. V lost 4 bases and J lost 0, with 6 bases in between. This CDR3 is 14 amino acids long. Germline V gene lookup returns CDR1 LGHDT and CDR2 YNNKEL (reference sequence). The CDR3 sequence is CASSLFANTGELFF. The CDR3, as DNA: TGTGCCAGCAGCCTCTTTGCGAACACCGGGGAGCTGTTTTTT.

This clonotype has a count of ten or more. The chain combines TRBV29-1 with TRBJ1-1; D is unresolved. The V end lost 4 bases, the J end lost 2 bases, and 8 bases lay between the germline ends. Germline CDR1 is SQVTM and CDR2 is ANQGSEA. The CDR3 extends over 12 amino acids. Here the CDR3 DNA reads TGCAGCGTTGCTGGTTTTAACACTGAAGCTTTCTTT. It codes for CSVAGFNTEAFF.

This chain uses TRBV20-1 with TRBJ2-7, with D tentatively TRBD2 (6 bases). Germline V gives CDR1 DFQATT, CDR2 SNEGSKA (reference sequence). The CDR3 is 15 residues long. Here the CDR3 reads CSAPPLAPPLNEQYF. In DNA, the CDR3 is TGCAGCGCCCCCCCACTAGCCCCACCGCTGAACGAGCAGTACTTC.

At least ten counts were recorded for this clonotype. V and J are TRBV30 and TRBJ2-7, with a possible D match to TRBD1 (5 bases). V was clipped by 2 bases and J by 4 bases, with 12 bases between them. The CDR3 is 13 amino acids. Looked up from germline, CDR1 is GTSNPN and CDR2 is SVGIG (reference sequence). The CDR3 sequence is CAWSSNQGYEQYF. CDR3 in DNA: TGTGCCTGGAGTTCAAATCAGGGTTACGAGCAGTACTTC.

In its sample, this clonotype was seen a few times. This CDR3 is CASNPGQAIYGYTF. The CDR3 DNA is TGTGCCAGTAATCCGGGACAGGCCATCTATGGCTACACCTTC. The chain uses TRBV30 and TRBJ1-2; TRBD1 aligns across 8 bases. Trimming removed 8 bases from V and 4 bases from J; junction bases left unmatched: 12. This CDR3 has 14 residues. The germline CDR1 and CDR2 sequences are GTSNPN and SVGIG (reference sequence).

At least ten counts were recorded for this clonotype. The chain employs TRBV5-5 and TRBJ2-7; 7 nucleotides line up with TRBD1. Losses at the gene ends were 4 bases for V and 0 bases for J; bases not matched to a gene: 4. CDR1 is SGHKS and CDR2 is YYEKEE in the germline V gene (reference sequence). The CDR3 extends over 14 amino acids. The CDR3 region has the DNA TGTGCCAGCAGCCCCTGGGACAGCTCCTACGAGCAGTACTTC. Its translation: CASSPWDSSYEQYF.

The chain carries TRBV15 and TRBJ1-1; a possible D gene is TRBD1 (6 bases). CDR1 is LNHNV and CDR2 is YYDKDF in the germline V gene (reference sequence). The ends were cut back, 0 bases at V and 1 base at J, with 9 bases in the middle. The CDR3 runs 15 residues. The CDR3: CATSREGGRNTEAFF. DNA of the CDR3: TGTGCCACCAGCAGAGAAGGGGGAAGGAACACTGAAGCTTTCTTT.

The V gene is TRBV6-2 or TRBV6-3, the J gene TRBJ2-7, with D possibly TRBD1 on 6 matching bases. The end of the DNA aligns better with TRBJ2-1, so the J call may be wrong. The CDR3 is 14 amino acids. Per the germline V gene, CDR1 is MNHEY and CDR2 is SVGEGT. CDR3 in amino acids: CASSRDNFSYEQFF. The CDR3 DNA reads TGTGCCAGCAGTAGGGACAACTTCTCCTACGAGCAGTTCTTC.

There are many counts of this clonotype. The CDR3 DNA is TGCAGCGCTAGACTAGCGGGAGTCAATGAGCAGTTCTTC. Translation gives CSARLAGVNEQFF. The rearrangement uses TRBV29-1 and TRBJ2-1; TRBD2 agrees at 12 bases. Germline trimming cut 7 bases from V and 6 bases from J; bases unmatched to any gene: 4. The germline V gene encodes CDR1 SQVTM and CDR2 ANQGSEA. The CDR3 extends over 13 amino acids.

On this clonotype itself: Since a much larger clone is just one base distant, this may be a read error. This sequence joins TRBV29-1 and TRBJ2-7; D is possibly TRBD2 (5 bases). This CDR3 contains 16 residues. The germline CDR1 and CDR2 sequences are SQVTM and ANQGSEA. CDR3 bases: TGCAGCGCTGAACTGAGTCTAGGGAGATCCTTATACGAGCAGTACTTC. This translates into CSAELSLGRSLYEQYF.

The J gene is TRBJ1-1, the V gene TRBV20-1, with 9 bases fitting TRBD1. V lost 3 bases and J lost 5; bases outside the gene matches: 7. The germline V gene has CDR1 DFQATT and CDR2 SNEGSKA (reference sequence). This CDR3 is 14 amino acids long. CDR3: CSARVQGARTEAFF. The CDR3 nucleotides read TGCAGTGCTAGGGTACAGGGGGCGCGGACTGAAGCTTTCTTT.

V is TRBV28 and J is TRBJ2-2; a possible D gene is TRBD2 (6 bases). Germline-derived CDR1 and CDR2 are MDHEN and SYDVKM. The CDR3 spans 18 residues. The V and J ends lost 4 bases and 3 bases respectively, with 21 bases between them. The CDR3 nucleotides are TGTGCCAGCAGTTACCCCACAGTTGGGGGAGGTTACACCGGGGAGCTGTTTTTT. It is translated as CASSYPTVGGGYTGELFF. The full variable domain, rest sourced from reference TRBV28 and TRBJ2-2, is DVKVTQSSRYLVKRTGEKVFLECVQDMDHENMFWYRQDPGLGLRLIYFSYDVKMKEKGDIPEGYSVSREKKERFSLILESASTNQTSMYLCASSYPTVGGGYTGELFFGEGSRLTVL.

The sample holds many counts of this clonotype. The V call is TRBV29-1, the J call TRBJ2-7; D is undetermined. Germline V gene lookup returns CDR1 SQVTM and CDR2 ANQGSEA. Deletions cut 4 bases from V and 0 bases from J, with 16 bases between. The CDR3 runs 15 residues. CDR3 protein: CSVGVGGPISYEQYF. As DNA, the CDR3 is TGCAGCGTTGGAGTGGGTGGACCCATCTCCTACGAGCAGTACTTC.

This clonotype showed up just a few times. This sequence joins TRBV7-9 and TRBJ2-3; D possibly corresponds to TRBD2 (6 bases). The germline V gene encodes CDR1 SEHNR and CDR2 FQNEAQ (reference sequence). The CDR3 is 15 amino acids. The V end lost 5 bases, the J end lost 6 bases, and 18 bases lay between the germline ends. In nucleotides, the CDR3 is TGTGCCAGCAGCCAGGAGGGGCTCAGCCGGGATACGCAGTATTTT. It translates to CASSQEGLSRDTQYF.